This T cell receptor (beta chain) emerged from a study of cytomegalovirus exposure and HLA in healthy donors. The PCR contained 60 Vbeta and 13 Jbeta primers. Libraries were prepared by immunoSEQ multiplex PCR; TCRdb keeps only in-frame clonotypes and omits some of them. Here the sample spans over 140,000 clones, around 82% being singletons. The CDR3 consists of 14 residues. Trimming shortened V by 5 bases and J by 4 bases, and 11 bases separated the two germline ends. The germline gives CDR1 SGHTA, CDR2 FQGNSA. Sequenced: PBMCs. This chain joins TRBV7-2 and TRBJ2-2; D not resolved. The receptor was derived from a man aged 45-65 years in good health and CMV-seronegative. The CDR3 reads CASSPRVGTGELFF. The CDR3 DNA reads as TGTGCCAGCAGCCCACGGGTAGGCACCGGGGAGCTGTTTTTT.